The entry that follows covers one TCR beta chain sequence. This sample stems from a study of blood T cells in healthy people across ages. For the second PCR, which ran for about 6 to 12 cycles, a sample-barcoded 5' primer and a J-beta primer mix were used. Each CDR3 protein gets one entry after TCRdb re-called the 5' RACE reads with MiXCR. Among about 780,000 distinct CDR3 sequences listed, about 46% were seen once. CDR3 length: 17 amino acids. Looked up from germline, CDR1 is MNHNS and CDR2 is SASEGT. The material sequenced was blood. This receptor was identified in a man older than 75 in good health. The gene calls are TRBV6-1 and TRBJ2-7; 8 bases match TRBD2. The J call is uncertain, as TRBJ2-5 better fits the DNA end. CDR3 sequence: CASSDTRRAGVAETQYF. CDR3 in DNA: TGTGCCAGCAGTGATACCCGTCGAGCGGGAGTCGCAGAGACCCAGTACTTC.